The entry below describes one T cell receptor (beta chain). The antigen is unknown. PCR was performed using 60 Vbeta and 13 Jbeta primers. The protocol was immunoSEQ multiplex PCR, while the TCRdb copy is restricted to in-frame clones and leaves out a portion. The profile shows about 140,000 clones, roughly 80% of them singletons. The data stem from a study of cytomegalovirus exposure and HLA in healthy donors. The germline V gene encodes CDR1 SGHTA and CDR2 FQGTGA. The CDR3 extends over 17 amino acids. V shed 5 bases and J 2 bases; nucleotides not matched to a gene: 9. Study-wide results and caveats: Associated with cytomegalovirus, according to the listing, were 150 to 200 TCR beta chains. A further, later analysis showed that HLA-associated TCR beta chains (compared with equally common others) were more clonally expanded.

This chain links TRBV7-3 with TRBJ2-7, with 13 positions matching TRBD2. The sequencing input was PBMCs. This clonotype originated in a man aged 35-49 years in good health and CMV-seronegative. This CDR3 reads CASSPTSGGARAYEQYF. The CDR3 nucleotides read TGTGCCAGCAGCCCCACTAGCGGGGGGGCCAGGGCCTACGAGCAGTACTTC.